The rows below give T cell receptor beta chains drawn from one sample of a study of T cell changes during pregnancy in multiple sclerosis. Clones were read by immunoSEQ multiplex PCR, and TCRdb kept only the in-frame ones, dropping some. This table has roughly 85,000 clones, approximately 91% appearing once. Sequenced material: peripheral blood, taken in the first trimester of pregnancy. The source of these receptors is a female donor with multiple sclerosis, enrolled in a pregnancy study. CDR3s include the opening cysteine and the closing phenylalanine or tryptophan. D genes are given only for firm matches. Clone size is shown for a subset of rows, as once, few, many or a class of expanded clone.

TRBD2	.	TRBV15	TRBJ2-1	CATSRGLAGLGEQFF	TGTGCCACCAGCAGAGGGCTAGCGGGTCTAGGTGAGCAGTTCTTC
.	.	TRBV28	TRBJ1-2	CASMSSGVHGYTF	TGTGCCAGCATGAGCTCAGGGGTTCATGGCTACACCTTC
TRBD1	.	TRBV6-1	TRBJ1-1	CASSEGPGQNYEAFF	TGTGCCAGCAGTGAAGGCCCGGGACAGAATTACGAAGCTTTCTTT
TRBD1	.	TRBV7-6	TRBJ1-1	CASSLAGQGNTEAFF	TGTGCCAGCAGCTTGGCTGGACAGGGGAACACTGAAGCTTTCTTT
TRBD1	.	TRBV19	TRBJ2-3	CASSISRLPPGQVGQVSITDTQYF	TGTGCCAGTAGTATCTCTCGCCTCCCACCGGGACAGGTTGGGCAAGTCTCGATCACAGATACGCAGTATTTT
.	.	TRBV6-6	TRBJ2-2	CASSPTPGAKGGELFF	TGTGCCAGCAGTCCCACCCCGGGAGCGAAGGGCGGGGAGCTGTTTTTT
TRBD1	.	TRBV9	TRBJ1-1	CASSVAGTGGNTEAFF	TGTGCCAGCAGCGTAGCTGGGACAGGGGGGAACACTGAAGCTTTCTTT
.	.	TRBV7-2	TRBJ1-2	CASSLQGYGYTF	TGTGCCAGCAGCCTCCAGGGTTATGGCTACACCTTC
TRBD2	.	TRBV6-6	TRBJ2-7	CASSPGTSGDYEQYF	TGTGCCAGCAGTCCCGGGACTAGCGGGGACTACGAGCAGTACTTC
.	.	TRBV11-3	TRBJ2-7	CASSLESGSGWEQYF	TGTGCCAGCAGCTTAGAGAGCGGGTCGGGCTGGGAGCAGTACTTC
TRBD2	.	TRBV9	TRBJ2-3	CASSDKPGLATDTQYF	TGTGCCAGCAGCGACAAACCGGGACTAGCAACAGATACGCAGTATTTT
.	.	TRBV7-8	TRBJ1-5	CASSLVGGNSNQPQHF	TGTGCCAGCAGCTTAGTAGGCGGTAATAGCAATCAGCCCCAGCATTTT
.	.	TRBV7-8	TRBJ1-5	CASSLYPGNFKGNQPQHF	TGTGCCAGCAGCTTATATCCGGGGAATTTTAAGGGCAATCAGCCCCAGCATTTT
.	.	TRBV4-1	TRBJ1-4	CASSQDHGEKLFF	TGCGCCAGCAGCCAAGATCACGGGGAAAAACTGTTTTTT
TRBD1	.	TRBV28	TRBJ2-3	CASSLPGQGYTDTQYF	TGTGCCAGCAGTTTACCGGGACAGGGGTACACAGATACGCAGTATTTT
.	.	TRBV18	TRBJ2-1	CASSQWAGVEQFF	TGTGCCAGCTCACAATGGGCAGGGGTCGAGCAGTTCTTC
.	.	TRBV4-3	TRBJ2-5	CASSQDHPGGLETQYF	TGCGCCAGCAGCCAAGATCACCCCGGGGGGCTGGAGACCCAGTACTTC
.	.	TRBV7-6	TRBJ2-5	CASSPSRKGETQYF	TGTGCCAGCAGCCCGTCGAGGAAGGGGGAGACCCAGTACTTC
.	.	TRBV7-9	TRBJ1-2	CASSFFGGYTF	TGTGCCAGCAGCTTTTTCGGTGGCTACACCTTC
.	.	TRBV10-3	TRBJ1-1	CAISESAQGSSEAFF	TGTGCCATCAGTGAGTCAGCCCAGGGGTCGAGTGAAGCTTTCTTT
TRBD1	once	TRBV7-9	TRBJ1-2	CASSDRVENSGYTF	TGTGCCAGCAGCGACAGGGTTGAGAACAGTGGCTACACCTTC
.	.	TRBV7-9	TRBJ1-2	CASSLDRDGYTF	TGTGCCAGCAGCCTAGACAGAGACGGCTACACCTTC
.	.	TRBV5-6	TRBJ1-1	CASSLLQRNTEAFF	TGTGCCAGCAGCTTGTTACAAAGGAACACTGAAGCTTTCTTT
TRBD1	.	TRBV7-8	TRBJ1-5	CASSSQGNSNQPQHF	TGTGCCAGCAGCTCACAGGGGAATAGCAATCAGCCCCAGCATTTT
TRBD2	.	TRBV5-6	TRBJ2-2	CASSSLRLAGGIGLGELFF	TGTGCCAGCAGCTCGTTGAGACTAGCGGGGGGGATAGGACTCGGGGAGCTGTTTTTT
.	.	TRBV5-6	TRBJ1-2	CASSLYTGDNYGYTF	TGTGCCAGCAGCTTGTATACGGGGGATAACTATGGCTACACCTTC
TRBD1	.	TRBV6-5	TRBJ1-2	CASRQGVNYGYTF	TGTGCCAGCAGACAGGGGGTTAACTATGGCTACACCTTC
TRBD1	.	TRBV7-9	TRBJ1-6	CASSAGTGNNSPLHF	TGTGCCAGCAGCGCGGGGACAGGGAATAATTCACCCCTCCACTTT
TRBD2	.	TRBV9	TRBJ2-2	CASSAKTSGRTGELFF	TGTGCCAGCAGCGCCAAAACTAGCGGGAGGACCGGGGAGCTGTTTTTT
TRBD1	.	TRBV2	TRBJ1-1	CASSVGQRNTEAFF	TGTGCCAGCAGCGTGGGACAGAGGAACACTGAAGCTTTCTTT
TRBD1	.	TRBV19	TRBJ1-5	CASNRDRGSNQPQHF	TGTGCCAGTAATCGGGACAGGGGAAGCAATCAGCCCCAGCATTTT
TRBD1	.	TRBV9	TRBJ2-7	CASSTSPGQAYEQYF	TGTGCCAGCAGCACCTCACCGGGACAGGCCTACGAGCAGTACTTC
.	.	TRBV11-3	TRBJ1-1	CASSLVRAGTEAFF	TGTGCCAGCAGCTTAGTAAGGGCGGGCACTGAAGCTTTCTTT
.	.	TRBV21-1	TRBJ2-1	CASPDRVYNEQFF	TGTGCCAGCCCGGACAGGGTCTACAATGAGCAGTTCTTC
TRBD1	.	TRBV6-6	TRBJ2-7	CASRVTRDSSYEQYF	TGTGCCAGCAGAGTAACTCGGGACAGCTCCTACGAGCAGTACTTC
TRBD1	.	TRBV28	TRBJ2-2	CASSLTGWIGTGPTTGELFF	TGTGCCAGCAGTTTAACTGGGTGGATCGGGACAGGCCCGACCACCGGGGAGCTGTTTTTT
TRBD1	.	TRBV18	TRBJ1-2	CASTPNGQVNYGYTF	TGTGCCAGCACCCCTAACGGACAGGTTAATTATGGCTACACCTTC
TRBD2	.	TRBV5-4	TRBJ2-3	CASRRDYATDTQYF	TGTGCCAGCAGGAGGGACTATGCGACAGATACGCAGTATTTT
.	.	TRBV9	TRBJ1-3	CASSVERSAGVGNTIYF	TGTGCCAGCAGCGTCGAAAGGTCGGCAGGGGTTGGAAACACCATATATTTT
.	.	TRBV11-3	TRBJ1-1	CASSSSGGNTEAFF	TGTGCCAGCAGTTCATCCGGGGGGAACACTGAAGCTTTCTTT
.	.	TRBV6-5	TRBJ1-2	CASSYSRYANYGYTF	TGTGCCAGCAGTTACTCACGCTACGCGAACTATGGCTACACCTTC
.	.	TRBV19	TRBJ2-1	CASRGLTSSYNEQFF	TGTGCCAGTAGAGGACTGACGAGCTCCTACAATGAGCAGTTCTTC
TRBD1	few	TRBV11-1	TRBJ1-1	CASSRTGANTEAFF	TGTGCCAGCAGCAGGACAGGGGCAAACACTGAAGCTTTCTTT
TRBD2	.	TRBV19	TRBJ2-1	CASRRVAGAYNEQFF	TGTGCCAGTAGGAGAGTAGCGGGAGCCTACAATGAGCAGTTCTTC
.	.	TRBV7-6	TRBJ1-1	CASSLGAGDTEAFF	TGTGCCAGCAGCTTAGGTGCGGGGGACACTGAAGCTTTCTTT
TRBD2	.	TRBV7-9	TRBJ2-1	CASGAGGLSYNEQFF	TGTGCCAGTGGAGCGGGAGGACTCTCCTACAATGAGCAGTTCTTC
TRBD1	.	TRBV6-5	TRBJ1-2	CASSYSGTGVNYGYTF	TGTGCCAGCAGTTACTCTGGGACAGGGGTCAACTATGGCTACACCTTC
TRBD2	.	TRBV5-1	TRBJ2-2	CASSLAEASGSVGGELFF	TGCGCCAGCAGCTTGGCCGAAGCTAGCGGGAGTGTCGGCGGGGAGCTGTTTTTT
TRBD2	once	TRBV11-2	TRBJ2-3	CASSSTSGGRVDTQYF	TGTGCCAGCAGCTCGACTAGCGGGGGGAGGGTTGATACGCAGTATTTT
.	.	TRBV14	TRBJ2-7	CASSQSGTRQYF	TGTGCCAGCAGCCAAAGTGGGACTCGGCAGTACTTC
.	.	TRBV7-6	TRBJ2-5	CASSPGGTMETQYF	TGTGCCAGCAGCCCAGGGGGGACAATGGAGACCCAGTACTTC
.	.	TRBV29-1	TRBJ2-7	CSAGGQRLHEQYF	TGCAGCGCTGGCGGGCAGAGGCTCCACGAGCAGTACTTC
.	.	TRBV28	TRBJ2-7	CASSLSGARSYEQYF	TGTGCCAGCAGTTTAAGTGGGGCCCGGTCTTACGAGCAGTACTTC
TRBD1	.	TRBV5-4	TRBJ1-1	CASSPTGVSEAFF	TGTGCCAGCAGCCCCACAGGGGTAAGTGAAGCTTTCTTT
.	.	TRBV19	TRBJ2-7	CASSRLQGAAYEQYF	TGTGCCAGTAGCCGCCTACAGGGCGCGGCCTACGAGCAGTACTTC
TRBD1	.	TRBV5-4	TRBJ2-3	CASSFGQGGDTQYF	TGTGCCAGCAGCTTTGGACAGGGGGGAGATACGCAGTATTTT
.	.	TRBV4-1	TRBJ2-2	CASSQEGNSYTGELFF	TGCGCCAGCAGCCAAGAAGGAAACAGTTACACCGGGGAGCTGTTTTTT
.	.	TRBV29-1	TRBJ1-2	CSVVDVSRGDYGYTF	TGCAGCGTTGTGGATGTCAGTCGGGGAGACTATGGCTACACCTTC
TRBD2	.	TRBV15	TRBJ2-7	CATSRELAGTYEQYF	TGTGCCACCAGCAGAGAACTAGCGGGAACCTACGAGCAGTACTTC